The 9 T cell receptor beta chains reported below all come from one sample, sequenced in a study of regulatory T cells in long-lasting Graves disease. The time point denotes: newly diagnosed GD, antithyroid drugs for less than 3 months. The authors made the TCR library using RNA they extracted from PBMCs. Relying on iRepertoire HTBI primers and Arm-PCR of CDR3 regions, the team built TCR beta libraries. From the multiplex PCR reads, TCRdb called clonotypes with MiXCR, one entry per CDR3 protein. This sample has roughly 400,000 distinct CDR3 sequences, with 16% found just once. Separately, the same data were catalogued under a study of T cells in Graves' hyperthyroidism and ophthalmopathy.

Specimen: peripheral blood mononuclear cells (PBMCs), collected at new diagnosis, from a patient treated with antithyroid drugs. These receptors originate from a woman between 18 and 30 years old with Graves disease.

The chain carries TRBV3-1 and TRBJ2-2, with 12 bases that match TRBD2. The ends lost 5 bases at V and 0 bases at J; junction bases unmatched: 4. This CDR3 region has 17 residues. Germline CDR1 and CDR2: LGHDT and YNNKEL (reference sequence). Here the CDR3 DNA reads TGTGCCAGCAGCTCTCGGACTAGCGGGGCGAACACCGGGGAGCTGTTTTTT. Translation gives CASSSRTSGANTGELFF. The full variable domain, with the rest looked up from reference TRBV3-1 and TRBJ2-2, is DTAVSQTPKYLVTQMGNDKSIKCEQNLGHDTMYWYKQDSKKFLKIMFSYNNKELIINETVPNRFSPKSPDKAHLNLHINSLELGDSAVYFCASSSRTSGANTGELFFGEGSRLTVL.

The sample holds a few counts of this clonotype. J is TRBJ2-3 and V is TRBV27; D is undetermined. The J call could be wrong; TRBJ2-5 is a better fit for the DNA end. The germline CDR1 and CDR2 sequences are MNHEY and SMNVEV (reference sequence). The CDR3 spans 14 residues. The CDR3 bases are TGTGCCAGCAGTAGCCCAGGAGCGCTGGGTGCCCAGTACTTC. This codes for CASSSPGALGAQYF.

The V call is TRBV27, the J call TRBJ2-4, with 7 bases matching TRBD1. The V gene end was trimmed by 6 bases and the J gene end by 3 bases; junction bases not matched to a gene: 2. Germline CDR1 is MNHEY and CDR2 is SMNVEV (reference sequence). The CDR3 runs 13 residues. Here the CDR3 DNA reads TGTGCCAGCAGGGACAGGCTCAAAAACATTCAGTACTTC. Translated, it gives CASRDRLKNIQYF.

The chain uses TRBV4-1 and TRBJ1-2, with 10 nucleotides matching TRBD1. From germline, CDR1 is MGHRA and CDR2 YSYEKL. The J segment lost 4 bases and the V segment lost 6 bases, leaving 11 bases of the junction unmatched. The CDR3 sequence is 16 residues long. CDR3 protein: CASRIGTGVNGYGYTF. The CDR3 DNA reads TGCGCCAGCAGGATTGGGACAGGGGTAAATGGCTATGGCTACACCTTC.

This chain links TRBV27 with TRBJ1-1; no reliable D call. Trimming removed 6 bases at V and 8 bases at J, with 10 bases between. The germline gives CDR1 MNHEY, CDR2 SMNVEV (reference sequence). The CDR3 runs to 11 residues. CDR3 bases: TGTGCCAGCAGAGGAGGGCCAGAAGCTTTCTTT. It translates to CASRGGPEAFF.

This clonotype was seen many times. The chain joins TRBV2 to TRBJ1-1, with D hard to call. Germline values: CDR1 SNHLY, CDR2 FYNNEI. The CDR3 is 13 residues long. V was clipped by 5 bases and J by 0 bases, with 7 bases between them. CDR3 loop: CASSRYMNTEAFF. The CDR3 DNA follows: TGTGCCAGCAGTCGATACATGAACACTGAAGCTTTCTTT.

Concerning this clonotype itself: With a much larger clone just one base away, this may be a read error. The rearrangement links TRBV7-9 to TRBJ2-1, with D possibly being TRBD2 (6 bases). The V end was cut by 1 base, the J end by 10 bases, with 20 bases between. CDR3 size: 16 residues. Germline V gene sequence: CDR1 SEHNR, CDR2 FQNEAQ (reference sequence). This CDR3 reads CASSLGRGSWEYEQFF. DNA for the CDR3: TGTGCCAGCAGCTTAGGGAGGGGCTCGTGGGAGTACGAGCAGTTCTTC.

This clonotype appeared a few times. The chain joins TRBV10-3 to TRBJ2-2, with TRBD1 matching over 8 bases. Per germline, CDR1 ENHRY and CDR2 SYGVKD. This CDR3 has 12 amino acids. Germline trimming cut 6 bases from V and 10 bases from J; bases unmatched to any gene: 4. CDR3 in DNA: TGTGCCATCAGCTCGGACAGGGTGGAGCTGTTTTTT. It yields the protein CAISSDRVELFF.

In this sample, this clonotype turned up a few times. This sequence joins TRBV12-3 or TRBV12-4 and TRBJ2-2, with D unresolved. The V and J ends lost 3 bases and 0 bases respectively, with 11 bases between them. The CDR3 loop spans 16 amino acids. The CDR3 region is CASSFAHRTNTGELFF. The CDR3 coding sequence is TGTGCCAGCAGTTTTGCCCACCGAACGAACACCGGGGAGCTGTTTTTT.